These 24 T cell receptor beta chains share one sample of origin, sequenced in a study of cytomegalovirus exposure and HLA in healthy donors. Amplification used 60 Vbeta primers and 13 Jbeta primers. TCRdb's copy holds only in-frame clones and misses some; the assay was immunoSEQ multiplex PCR. Here the sample spans around 140,000 clones, roughly 80% being singletons. The sequenced sample was PBMCs. Receptors were obtained from a man in his forties in good health and CMV-seronegative.

This clone came up once. This sequence joins TRBV28 and TRBJ2-7; 9 nucleotides match TRBD1. The junction had 7 bases not matched to a gene; V was cut back by 5 bases and J by 2 bases. The length of the CDR3 is 15 residues. The V gene's germline CDR1 is MDHEN and CDR2 SYDVKM. In nucleotides, the CDR3 is TGTGCCAGCAGTGACCAGGGACAGGGAACCTACGAGCAGTACTTC. It yields the protein CASSDQGQGTYEQYF.

The chain recombines TRBV2 with TRBJ2-5; D is unresolved. The better agreement between TRBJ2-7 and the DNA end casts doubt on the J call. The germline V gene has CDR1 SNHLY and CDR2 FYNNEI. CDR3 length: 13 amino acids. CDR3 region: CASSEGWASEQYF. For the CDR3, the DNA is TGTGCCAGCAGTGAAGGCTGGGCCTCCGAGCAGTACTTC.

The V and J genes are TRBV9 and TRBJ2-6; D unresolved. V lost 3 bases and J lost 0, with 13 bases in between. This CDR3 region has 17 residues. Germline CDR1 SGDLS, CDR2 YYNGEE. The CDR3 sequence is CASSASSPLSGANVLTF. The CDR3 DNA sequence: TGTGCCAGCAGCGCATCCAGTCCTCTCTCTGGGGCCAACGTCCTGACTTTC. Variable domain in full (rest from reference TRBV9 and TRBJ2-6): DSGVTQTPKHLITATGQRVTLRCSPRSGDLSVYWYQQSLDQGLQFLIQYYNGEERAKGNILERFSAQQFPDLHSELNLSSLELGDSALYFCASSASSPLSGANVLTFGAGSRLTVL.

The rearrangement joins TRBV4-1 to TRBJ2-4; D might be TRBD1 (6 bases). The V end was cut by 0 bases, the J end by 8 bases, with 11 bases between. Germline-derived CDR1 and CDR2 are MGHRA and YSYEKL. The CDR3 contains 14 residues. CDR3 amino acids: CASSQEGARDIQYF. CDR3 coding DNA: TGCGCCAGCAGCCAAGAGGGGGCGCGGGACATTCAGTACTTC.

The rearrangement links TRBV4-1 to TRBJ2-2, with D perhaps matching TRBD1 (5 bases). Germline V CDR1 and CDR2: MGHRA, YSYEKL. With 2 bases removed from V and 1 base from J, the gap between germline ends came to 8 bases. The CDR3 is made up of 15 amino acids. The CDR3, as DNA: TGCGCCAGCAGCCAATCAGGGTGGAACACCGGGGAGCTGTTTTTT. It is translated as CASSQSGWNTGELFF.

This clone has just a few counts. This chain uses TRBV27 with TRBJ1-2; D not resolved. Germline V gene sequence: CDR1 MNHEY, CDR2 SMNVEV (reference sequence). This CDR3 has 15 amino acids. V lost 3 bases, J lost 0 bases, and 11 bases lay in between. The CDR3: CASSLSPRANYGYTF. Written as DNA, the CDR3 is TGTGCCAGCAGTTTGAGTCCGAGGGCTAACTATGGCTACACCTTC.

This clone was found a few times. The chain has TRBV6-1 and TRBJ1-2; D unresolved. CDR1 and CDR2 from the germline V gene are MNHNS and SASEGT. V was cut by 3 bases and J by 2 bases, with 10 bases left in between. The CDR3 contains 14 residues. The CDR3 is CASSETQQNYGYTF. In DNA, the CDR3 is TGTGCCAGCAGTGAGACACAGCAAAACTATGGCTACACCTTC.

V is TRBV28 and J is TRBJ1-1; D possibly corresponds to TRBD1 (6 bases). V dropped 1 base and J dropped 1 base, with 10 bases sitting between them. CDR3 length: 15 amino acids. Looked up from germline, CDR1 is MDHEN and CDR2 is SYDVKM. CDR3 bases: TGTGCCAGCAGTTTATACCAGACAGGGAACACTGAAGCTTTCTTT. This sequence encodes CASSLYQTGNTEAFF.

The sample holds a few counts of this clone. The V call is TRBV30, the J call TRBJ1-3; D remains ambiguous. V was shortened by 4 bases and J by 2 bases, with 15 bases between the two germline ends. The germline V gene has CDR1 GTSNPN and CDR2 SVGIG (reference sequence). The length of the CDR3 is 15 residues. The CDR3 sequence: CAWNGGRVAGNTIYF. DNA for the CDR3: TGTGCCTGGAACGGCGGGAGAGTTGCTGGAAACACCATATATTTT.

V is TRBV2 and J is TRBJ1-5; TRBD1 is a possible D gene (6 bases). The germline V gene has CDR1 SNHLY and CDR2 FYNNEI. The CDR3 consists of 14 residues. V was clipped by 6 bases and J by 5 bases, with 14 bases between them. The CDR3 region is CASSDTGKDQPQHF. CDR3 in DNA: TGTGCCAGCAGCGATACAGGGAAGGATCAGCCCCAGCATTTT.

The chain uses TRBV10-3 and TRBJ2-3, with 12 nucleotides matching TRBD1. V was pared by 10 bases and J by 0 bases, with 11 bases of the junction left unmatched. Germline loops: CDR1 ENHRY, CDR2 SYGVKD. CDR3 size: 17 residues. CDR3 nucleotide sequence: TGTGCCACCACCGGGACAGGGGGCTGGTCTAGCACAGATACGCAGTATTTT. Protein sequence: CATTGTGGWSSTDTQYF.

J is TRBJ2-3 and V is TRBV18; the D gene is possibly TRBD2 (5 bases). The V end lost 6 bases, the J end lost 3 bases, and 13 bases lay between the germline ends. In germline, CDR1 is KGHSH, CDR2 LQKENI. The CDR3 has 14 amino acids. Here the CDR3 reads CASSVIRGTDTQYF. The CDR3 DNA reads as TGTGCCAGCTCGGTGATCCGGGGTACAGATACGCAGTATTTT.

The chain is built from TRBV30 and TRBJ1-4; a possible D gene is TRBD1 (6 bases). The V end lost 0 bases, the J end lost 7 bases, and 9 bases lay between the germline ends. The CDR3 runs to 13 residues. Germline CDR1 is GTSNPN and CDR2 is SVGIG (reference sequence). The DNA for the CDR3 is TGTGCCTGGAGTGTACAGGGTCCTGAAAAACTGTTTTTT. Protein: CAWSVQGPEKLFF.

This chain links TRBV9 with TRBJ1-1; 7 bases map to TRBD1. Germline CDR1 and CDR2: SGDLS and YYNGEE. The length of the CDR3 is 16 residues. The trim removed 2 bases at V and 0 bases at J, leaving 7 bases unmatched. This chain's CDR3 is CASSVDPGGMNTEAFF. CDR3 nucleotides: TGTGCCAGCAGCGTCGACCCAGGGGGAATGAACACTGAAGCTTTCTTT.

The genes are TRBV5-6 and TRBJ1-2; 7 bases align to TRBD1. Germline CDR1 reads SGHDT; CDR2 reads YYEEEE. CDR3 length equals 14 residues. V lost 4 bases and J lost 8; bases outside the gene matches: 11. CDR3 sequence reads: CASSPDRVSGGYTF. CDR3 in DNA: TGTGCCAGCAGCCCAGACAGGGTGAGCGGAGGCTACACCTTC. The complete variable domain, with remaining parts taken from reference TRBV5-6 and TRBJ1-2, reads DAGVTQSPTHLIKTRGQQVTLRCSPKSGHDTVSWYQQALGQGPQFIFQYYEEEERQRGNFPDRFSGHQFPNYSSELNVNALLLGDSALYLCASSPDRVSGGYTFGSGTRLTVV.

This rearrangement joins TRBV11-2 to TRBJ1-5, with unresolved D. V lost 0 bases to trimming and J lost 4 bases, with 4 bases between them. Germline V gene lookup returns CDR1 SGHAT and CDR2 FQNNGV. This CDR3 is built from 13 residues. The CDR3 spells CASSLDANQPQHF. Here the CDR3 DNA reads TGTGCCAGCAGCTTAGACGCGAATCAGCCCCAGCATTTT.

The gene calls are TRBV11-2 and TRBJ1-1; tentative D call: TRBD1 (5 bases). The CDR3 totals 15 residues. The V end was cut by 5 bases, the J end by 2 bases, with 15 bases between. Germline V gene sequence: CDR1 SGHAT, CDR2 FQNNGV. CDR3 region: CASSPRRGTNTEAFF. The CDR3 nucleotides are TGTGCCAGCAGCCCACGCCGGGGGACCAACACTGAAGCTTTCTTT.

CDR3 protein: CASSETGQGPFNEKLFF. The CDR3 DNA is TGTGCCAGCAGCGAGACGGGACAGGGGCCCTTTAATGAAAAACTGTTTTTT. The chain couples TRBV5-4 to TRBJ1-4, with 10 bases identical to TRBD1. The CDR3 is 17 amino acids. The J segment lost 4 bases and the V segment lost 4 bases, leaving 10 bases of the junction unmatched. CDR1 is SGHNT and CDR2 is YYREEE in the germline V gene (reference sequence). The complete variable domain, with remaining parts taken from reference TRBV5-4 and TRBJ1-4, reads ETGVTQSPTHLIKTRGQQVTLRCSSQSGHNTVSWYQQALGQGPQFIFQYYREEENGRGNFPPRFSGLQFPNYSSELNVNALELDDSALYLCASSETGQGPFNEKLFFGSGTQLSVL.

In its sample, this clone was seen a few times. The chain combines TRBV5-1 with TRBJ1-6; D remains unclear. The CDR3 runs to 15 residues. Trimming removed 4 bases at V and 7 bases at J, with 15 bases between. The germline V gene has CDR1 SGHRS and CDR2 YFSETQ. The CDR3 sequence: CASSPREGENSPLHF. The CDR3 coding sequence is TGCGCCAGCAGCCCCCGGGAGGGAGAAAATTCACCCCTCCACTTT.

The chain links TRBV4-2 to TRBJ2-2; D may be TRBD2 (7 bases). V was shortened by 0 bases and J by 5 bases, with 16 bases between the two germline ends. CDR1 and CDR2 from the germline V gene are LGHNA and YNFKEQ. The CDR3 has 17 amino acids. DNA of the CDR3: TGTGCCAGCAGCCAAGATTGGCGGGGGCTGGGGACCGGGGAGCTGTTTTTT. Translation gives CASSQDWRGLGTGELFF.

The chain uses TRBV5-1 and TRBJ1-6; D not certain. In germline, CDR1 is SGHRS, CDR2 YFSETQ. The CDR3 has 16 residues. With 5 bases removed from V and 0 bases from J, the gap between germline ends came to 12 bases. The CDR3 here is CASSPVGSSYNSPLHF. The CDR3 bases are TGCGCCAGCAGTCCAGTTGGGAGCTCCTATAATTCACCCCTCCACTTT.

V and J are TRBV7-9 and TRBJ1-4; TRBD1 matches at 8 bases. The CDR3 contains 14 residues. Germline V gives CDR1 SEHNR, CDR2 FQNEAQ (reference sequence). After removal of 7 bases from V and 8 bases from J, the junction contained 9 bases not matched to a gene. The CDR3 nucleotides read TGTGCCAGCACCCTAGGACAGGGTCGGGAAAAACTGTTTTTT. Its protein product is CASTLGQGREKLFF.

This clone was counted a single time. V is TRBV6-1 and J is TRBJ1-2, with 12 bases that match TRBD1. The germline V gene has CDR1 MNHNS and CDR2 SASEGT. Trimming removed 11 bases from V and 1 base from J; junction bases left unmatched: 8. The CDR3 consists of 15 residues. CDR3 in amino acids: CAGTGGGLGNYGYTF. In DNA, the CDR3 is TGTGCCGGGACAGGGGGCGGATTGGGTAACTATGGCTACACCTTC.

The CDR3 sequence is CASNRVTSTDTQYF. CDR3 in DNA: TGTGCCAGCAACAGGGTGACTAGCACAGATACGCAGTATTTT. The gene calls are TRBV2 and TRBJ2-3, with D possibly matching TRBD1 (6 bases). Germline assignment: CDR1 SNHLY and CDR2 FYNNEI. The CDR3 runs to 14 residues. V was pared by 7 bases and J by 0 bases, with 11 bases between.